These T cell receptor beta chains were read from a single sample in a study of post-analysis software for immune sequencing data. TCRdb re-called the PCR reads through MiXCR, storing one row per CDR3 protein. The repertoire includes some 800,000 distinct CDR3 sequences, more than 45% of them detected once, and around 4.7% sits in the top ten. Sequences were obtained from blood. The origin of the receptors is a girl aged 10 to 17 with multiple sclerosis. Each CDR3 is given with its conserved first and last residue. The D gene is left open where the match is weak. Clone size, where shown, is once, few, many, or a class for clones that have expanded.

V	D	size	J	DNA	CDR3
TRBV12-3/TRBV12-4	TRBD2	few	TRBJ2-3	TGTGCCAGCAGGCCTCGGACTAGCGGCGCCCCTAGCACAGATACGCAGTATTTT	CASRPRTSGAPSTDTQYF
TRBV7-9	-	-	TRBJ2-7	TGTGCCAGCAGCTCAGACAGGAAACACTACGAGCAGTACTTC	CASSSDRKHYEQYF
TRBV6-4	-	-	TRBJ2-1	TGTGCCAGCAGTGACTCGATGCAACTCAGCTCCTACAATGAGCAGTTCTTC	CASSDSMQLSSYNEQFF
TRBV7-3	-	few	TRBJ2-3	TGTGCCAGCAGCCTCAATCAGGGTCGAGATACGCAGTATTTT	CASSLNQGRDTQYF
TRBV6-5	TRBD1	-	TRBJ2-4	TGTGCCAGCAGTCGGCTGGGACAGGGCAACATTCAGTACTTC	CASSRLGQGNIQYF
TRBV14	-	few	TRBJ2-3	TGTGCCAGCAGCCAAGATAAAGGACGGGGACCTTTTACCACAGATACGCAGTATTTT	CASSQDKGRGPFTTDTQYF
TRBV15	-	few	TRBJ2-3	TGTGCCACCAGCAGAGATCCAGGCCCCGCTTACACAGATACGCAGTATTTT	CATSRDPGPAYTDTQYF
TRBV20-1	TRBD2	-	TRBJ2-3	TGCAGTGCTAGTGCCGGGACTAGCGGTAGCACAGATACGCAGTATTTT	CSASAGTSGSTDTQYF
TRBV20-1	-	few	TRBJ2-7	TGCAGTGCTAGGCAGGGGGGCCTCTCCTCCTACGAGCAGTACTTC	CSARQGGLSSYEQYF
TRBV27	-	-	TRBJ1-5	TGTGCCAGCAGTTTATATTACAGGGAGGATCAGCCCCAGCATTTT	CASSLYYREDQPQHF
TRBV12-3/TRBV12-4	TRBD2	many	TRBJ2-4	TGTGCCAGCAGTCCCAGCGGGAGAGTGGCCAAAAACATTCAGTACTTC	CASSPSGRVAKNIQYF
TRBV9	-	once	TRBJ1-2	TGTGCCAGCAGCGAGGCCCGGACGGGCTACACCTTC	CASSEARTGYTF
TRBV5-5	-	-	TRBJ2-1	TGTGCCAGCAGCTTGGAGGACGGTTGGAGCTCCTACAATGAGCAGTTCTTC	CASSLEDGWSSYNEQFF
TRBV6-1	TRBD2	few	TRBJ2-1	TGTGCCAGCTCGGGACTAGTTAACAATGAGCAGTTCTTC	CASSGLVNNEQFF
TRBV7-9	-	few	TRBJ2-5	TGTGCCAGCAGCTGGCAGCGAACCCAAGAGACCCAGTACTTC	CASSWQRTQETQYF
TRBV12-3/TRBV12-4	TRBD1	-	TRBJ1-6	TGTGCCAGCAGTACGGGGGGGGCGCCGGGACAGAATAATTCGCCCCTCCACTTT	CASSTGGAPGQNNSPLHF
TRBV9	-	-	TRBJ2-6	TGTGCCAGCAGCGTATTCGGGGTTGGGGCCAACGTCCTGACTTTC	CASSVFGVGANVLTF
TRBV28	-	-	TRBJ1-4	TGTGCCAGCAGTACCTTGGCGGGGAGAGAAAAACTGTTTTTT	CASSTLAGREKLFF
TRBV5-1	-	-	TRBJ1-1	TGCGCCAGCAGCCCTACGAAAACAGGTTTGAACACTGAAGCTTTCTTT	CASSPTKTGLNTEAFF
TRBV6-1	-	-	TRBJ1-5	TGTGCCAGCAGTGAAGGATTATACAGGGGCAATCAGCCCCAGCATTTT	CASSEGLYRGNQPQHF
TRBV20-1	TRBD1	few	TRBJ2-7	TGCAGTGCTAGAGATATAAGACGAGACAGGGTTGGAGAGCAGTACTTC	CSARDIRRDRVGEQYF
TRBV6-5	TRBD1	few	TRBJ1-4	TGTGCCAGCAGCCAGGGGGGACAGGGGGGTGAAAAACTGTTTTTT	CASSQGGQGGEKLFF
TRBV20-1	-	-	TRBJ2-7	TGCAGTGCTAGCCCTGCAGGGGATTCCTCCTACGAGCAGTACTTC	CSASPAGDSSYEQYF
TRBV28	-	-	TRBJ2-5	TGTGCCAGCAGTCTAAGAGGGGGAGTGAGCCAAGAGACCCAGTACTTC	CASSLRGGVSQETQYF
TRBV29-1	TRBD1	few	TRBJ2-1	TGCAGCGTCCAGGGGGTACCATACAATGAGCAGTTCTTC	CSVQGVPYNEQFF
TRBV27	-	few	TRBJ2-5	TGTGCCAGCAGTTTCTTCCAGGGTAGGGAGCAGTACTTC	CASSFFQGREQYF
TRBV10-2	-	few	TRBJ2-7	TGCGCCAGCAGTAAACAGACTACCTCGGCGGACGAGCAGTACTTC	CASSKQTTSADEQYF
TRBV12-3/TRBV12-4	-	few	TRBJ1-5	TGTGCCAGCAGTTTAGGGAGGACAGTATCGGGCAATCAGCCCCAGCATTTT	CASSLGRTVSGNQPQHF
TRBV19	TRBD2	-	TRBJ2-3	TGTGCCAGTAGTCTCGCCACTAGCGGGAGACGCACAGATACGCAGTATTTT	CASSLATSGRRTDTQYF
TRBV12-3/TRBV12-4	TRBD2	once	TRBJ2-1	TGTGCCAGCAGTTGGGGACTAGGCCAGTTCTTC	CASSWGLGQFF